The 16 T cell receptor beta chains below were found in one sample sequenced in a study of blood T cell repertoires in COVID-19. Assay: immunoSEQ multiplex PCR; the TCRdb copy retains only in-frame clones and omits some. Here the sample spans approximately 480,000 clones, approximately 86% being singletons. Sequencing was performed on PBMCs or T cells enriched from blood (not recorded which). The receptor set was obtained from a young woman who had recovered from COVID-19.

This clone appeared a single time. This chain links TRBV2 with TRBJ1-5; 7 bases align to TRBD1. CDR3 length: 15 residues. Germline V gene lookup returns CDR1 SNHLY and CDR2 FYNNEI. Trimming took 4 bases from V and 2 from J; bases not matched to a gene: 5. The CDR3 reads CASSGIDRGNQPQHF. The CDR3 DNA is TGTGCCAGCAGTGGGATCGACAGGGGCAATCAGCCCCAGCATTTT.

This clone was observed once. The chain's CDR3 is CASSDSRQGDSYEQYF. CDR3 sequence (DNA): TGTGCCAGCAGTGACTCGAGACAGGGGGACTCCTACGAGCAGTACTTC. The chain links TRBV6-4 to TRBJ2-7; 9 nucleotides match TRBD1. The V gene end was trimmed by 0 bases and the J gene end by 0 bases; junction bases not matched to a gene: 3. Germline CDR1 MRHNA, CDR2 SNTAGT. The CDR3 extends over 16 amino acids.

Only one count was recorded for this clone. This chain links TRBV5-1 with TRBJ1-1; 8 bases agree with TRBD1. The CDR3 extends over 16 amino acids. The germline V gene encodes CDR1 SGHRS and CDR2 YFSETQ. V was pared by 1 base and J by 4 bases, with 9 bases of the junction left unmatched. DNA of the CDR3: TGCGCCAGCAGCTTGACCCAGGGGGCGGTAGGCACTGAAGCTTTCTTT. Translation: CASSLTQGAVGTEAFF.

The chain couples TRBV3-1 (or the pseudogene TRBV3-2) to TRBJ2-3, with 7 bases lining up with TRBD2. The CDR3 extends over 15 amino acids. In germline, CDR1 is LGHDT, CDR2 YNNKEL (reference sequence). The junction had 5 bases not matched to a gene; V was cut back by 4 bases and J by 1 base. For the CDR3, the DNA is TGTGCCAGCAGCCGTACTGCGGGGGGCACAGATACGCAGTATTTT. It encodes CASSRTAGGTDTQYF.

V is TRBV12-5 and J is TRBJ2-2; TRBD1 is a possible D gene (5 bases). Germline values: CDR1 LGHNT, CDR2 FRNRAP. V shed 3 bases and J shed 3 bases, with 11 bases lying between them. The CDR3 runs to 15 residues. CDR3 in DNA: TGTGCTAGTGGTTTAGGGGTTTCGGACACCGGGGAGCTGTTTTTT. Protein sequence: CASGLGVSDTGELFF.

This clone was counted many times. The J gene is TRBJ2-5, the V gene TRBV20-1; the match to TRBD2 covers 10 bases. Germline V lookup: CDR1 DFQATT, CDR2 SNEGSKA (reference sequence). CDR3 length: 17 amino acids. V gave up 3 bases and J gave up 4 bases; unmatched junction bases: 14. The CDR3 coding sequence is TGCAGTGCTAGTGATAGCGGGGGGATCATTGGTCGAGAGACCCAGTACTTC. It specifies CSASDSGGIIGRETQYF.

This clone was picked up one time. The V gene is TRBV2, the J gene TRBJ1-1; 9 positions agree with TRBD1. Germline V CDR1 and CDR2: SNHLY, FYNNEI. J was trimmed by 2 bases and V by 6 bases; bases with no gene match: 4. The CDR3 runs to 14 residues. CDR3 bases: TGTGCCAGCAGCTTACAGGGGGCAAACACTGAAGCTTTCTTT. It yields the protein CASSLQGANTEAFF.

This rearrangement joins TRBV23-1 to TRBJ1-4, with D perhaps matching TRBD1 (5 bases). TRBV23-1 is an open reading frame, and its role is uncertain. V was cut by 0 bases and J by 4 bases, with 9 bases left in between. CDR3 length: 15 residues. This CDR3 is CASSQSRQINEKLFF. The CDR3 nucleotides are TGCGCCAGCAGTCAATCGCGACAGATTAATGAAAAACTGTTTTTT.

The CDR3 DNA reads TGCAGCGTTCGACAATCAGGGGCGGCCACAGATACGCAGTATTTT. Translation: CSVRQSGAATDTQYF. This chain connects TRBV29-1 to TRBJ2-3, with D possibly being TRBD1 (6 bases). Between the trimmed V and J ends, which lost 5 bases and 2 bases, there was a span of 17 bases. CDR1 and CDR2 from the germline V gene are SQVTM and ANQGSEA. The CDR3 extends over 15 amino acids.

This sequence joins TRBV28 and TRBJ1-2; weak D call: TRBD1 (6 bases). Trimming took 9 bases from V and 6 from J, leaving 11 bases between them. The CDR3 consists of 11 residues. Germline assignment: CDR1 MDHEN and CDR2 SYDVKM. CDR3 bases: TGTGCCAGTCAGGGGTGGGATGGCTACACCTTC. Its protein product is CASQGWDGYTF.

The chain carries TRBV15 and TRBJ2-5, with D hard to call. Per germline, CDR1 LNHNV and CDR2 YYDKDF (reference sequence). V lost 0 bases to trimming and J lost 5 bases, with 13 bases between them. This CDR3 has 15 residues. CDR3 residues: CATSRDLQVGETQYF. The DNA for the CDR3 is TGTGCCACCAGCAGAGATCTGCAGGTCGGTGAGACCCAGTACTTC.

The CDR3 bases are TGTGCCAGCTTGGGGCCGGTTAATGAAAAACTGTTTTTT. As protein: CASLGPVNEKLFF. V and J are TRBV2 and TRBJ1-4, with D perhaps matching TRBD1 (5 bases). The CDR3 is made up of 13 amino acids. V was pared by 8 bases and J by 4 bases, with 11 bases between. In germline, CDR1 is SNHLY, CDR2 FYNNEI.

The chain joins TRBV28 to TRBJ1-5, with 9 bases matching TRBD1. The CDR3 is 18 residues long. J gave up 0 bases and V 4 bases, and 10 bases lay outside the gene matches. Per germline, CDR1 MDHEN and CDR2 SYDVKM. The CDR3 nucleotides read TGTGCCAGCAGTTCAGGGACAGGGTGGCCTTATAGCAATCAGCCCCAGCATTTT. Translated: CASSSGTGWPYSNQPQHF.

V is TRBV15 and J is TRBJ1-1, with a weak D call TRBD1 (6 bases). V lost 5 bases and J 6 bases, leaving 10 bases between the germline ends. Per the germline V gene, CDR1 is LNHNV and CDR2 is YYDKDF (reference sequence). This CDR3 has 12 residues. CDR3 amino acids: CATSLDRSEAFF. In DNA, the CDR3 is TGTGCCACCAGCCTCGACAGGTCTGAAGCTTTCTTT.

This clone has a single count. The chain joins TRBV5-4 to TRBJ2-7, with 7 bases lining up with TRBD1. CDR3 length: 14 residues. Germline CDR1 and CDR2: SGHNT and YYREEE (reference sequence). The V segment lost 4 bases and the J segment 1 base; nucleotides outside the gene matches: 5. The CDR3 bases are TGTGCCAGCAGCACGAAGGGGGCATCCTACGAGCAGTACTTC. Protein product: CASSTKGASYEQYF.

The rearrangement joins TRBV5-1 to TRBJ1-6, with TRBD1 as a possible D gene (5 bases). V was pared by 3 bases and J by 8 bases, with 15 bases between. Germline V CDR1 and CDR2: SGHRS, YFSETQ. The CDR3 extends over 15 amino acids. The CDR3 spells CASSSAGGVDSPLHF. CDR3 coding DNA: TGCGCCAGCAGCTCGGCCGGGGGGGTTGATTCACCCCTCCACTTT.